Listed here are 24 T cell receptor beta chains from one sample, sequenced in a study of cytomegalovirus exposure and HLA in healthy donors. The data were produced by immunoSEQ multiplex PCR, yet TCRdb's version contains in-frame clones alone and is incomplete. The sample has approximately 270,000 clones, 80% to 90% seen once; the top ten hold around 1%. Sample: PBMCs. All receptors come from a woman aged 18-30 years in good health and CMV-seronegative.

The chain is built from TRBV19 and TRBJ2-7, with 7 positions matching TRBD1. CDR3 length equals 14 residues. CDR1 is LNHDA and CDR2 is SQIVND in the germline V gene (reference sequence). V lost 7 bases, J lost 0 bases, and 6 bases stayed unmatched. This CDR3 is CASTRDSLSYEQYF. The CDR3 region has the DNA TGTGCCAGTACCAGGGACAGTCTCTCCTACGAGCAGTACTTC. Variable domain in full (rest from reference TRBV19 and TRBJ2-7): DGGITQSPKYLFRKEGQNVTLSCEQNLNHDAMYWYRQDPGQGLRLIYYSQIVNDFQKGDIAEGYSVSREKKESFPLTVTSAQKNPTAFYLCASTRDSLSYEQYFGPGTRLTVT.

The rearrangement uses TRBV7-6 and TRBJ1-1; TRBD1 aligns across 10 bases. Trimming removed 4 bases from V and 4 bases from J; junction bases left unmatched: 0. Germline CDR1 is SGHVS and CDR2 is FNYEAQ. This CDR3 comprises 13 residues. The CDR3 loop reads CASSWTGGTEAFF. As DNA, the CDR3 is TGTGCCAGCAGCTGGACAGGGGGCACTGAAGCTTTCTTT.

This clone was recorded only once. The DNA of the CDR3 is TGCAGCGTTGAGGGACTAGCGGGTAGCTCCTACAATGAGCAGTTCTTC. Residues: CSVEGLAGSSYNEQFF. The chain is built from TRBV29-1 and TRBJ2-1; 12 nucleotides agree with TRBD2. Germline V gene sequence: CDR1 SQVTM, CDR2 ANQGSEA. Germline trimming cut 3 bases from V and 0 bases from J; bases unmatched to any gene: 3. This CDR3 region has 16 residues.

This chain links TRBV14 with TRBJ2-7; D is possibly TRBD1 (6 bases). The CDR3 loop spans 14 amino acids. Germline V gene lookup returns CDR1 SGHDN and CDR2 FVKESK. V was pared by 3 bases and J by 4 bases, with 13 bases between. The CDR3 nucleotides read TGTGCCAGCAGCCACTGGGACAAGCCGTACGAGCAGTACTTC. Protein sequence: CASSHWDKPYEQYF.

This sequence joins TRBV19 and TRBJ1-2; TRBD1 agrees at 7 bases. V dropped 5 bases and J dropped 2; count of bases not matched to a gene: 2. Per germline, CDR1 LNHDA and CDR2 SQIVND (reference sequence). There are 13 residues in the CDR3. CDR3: CASSWGQNYGYTF. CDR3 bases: TGTGCCAGTAGTTGGGGACAGAACTATGGCTACACCTTC.

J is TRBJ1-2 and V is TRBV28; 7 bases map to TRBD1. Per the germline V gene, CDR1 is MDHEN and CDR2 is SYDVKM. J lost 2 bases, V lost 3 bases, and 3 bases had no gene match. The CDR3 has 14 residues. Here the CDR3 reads CASSFLTGNYGYTF. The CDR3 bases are TGTGCCAGCAGTTTTTTGACAGGGAACTATGGCTACACCTTC.

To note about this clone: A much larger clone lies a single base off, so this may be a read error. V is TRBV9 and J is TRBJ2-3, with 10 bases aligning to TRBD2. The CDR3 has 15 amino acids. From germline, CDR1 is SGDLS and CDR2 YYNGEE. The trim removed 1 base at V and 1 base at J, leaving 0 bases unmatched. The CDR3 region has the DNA TGTGCCAGCAGCGTACTAGCGGGGGGCACAGATACGCAGTATTTT. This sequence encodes CASSVLAGGTDTQYF. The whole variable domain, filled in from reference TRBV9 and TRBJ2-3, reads DSGVTQTPKHLITATGQRVTLRCSPRSGDLSVYWYQQSLDQGLQFLIQYYNGEERAKGNILERFSAQQFPDLHSELNLSSLELGDSALYFCASSVLAGGTDTQYFGPGTRLTVL.

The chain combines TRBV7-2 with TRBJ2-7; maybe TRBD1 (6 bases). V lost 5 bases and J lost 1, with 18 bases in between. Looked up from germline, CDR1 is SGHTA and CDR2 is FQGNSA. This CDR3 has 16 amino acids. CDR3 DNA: TGTGCCAGCAGCCCCAATGACAGGTTTCGGTCCTACGAGCAGTACTTC. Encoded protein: CASSPNDRFRSYEQYF.

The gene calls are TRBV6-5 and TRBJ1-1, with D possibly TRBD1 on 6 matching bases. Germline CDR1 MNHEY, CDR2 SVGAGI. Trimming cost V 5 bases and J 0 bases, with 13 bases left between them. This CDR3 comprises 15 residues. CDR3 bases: TGTGCCAGCAGTCAGCTACAGGGTTTGAACACTGAAGCTTTCTTT. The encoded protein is CASSQLQGLNTEAFF.

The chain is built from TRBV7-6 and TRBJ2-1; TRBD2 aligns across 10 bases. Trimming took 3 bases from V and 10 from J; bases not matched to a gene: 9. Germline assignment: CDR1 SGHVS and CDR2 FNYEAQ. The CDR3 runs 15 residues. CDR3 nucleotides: TGTGCCAGCAGCTTGCTAGCGGGGGCGATTTGGGAGCAGTTCTTC. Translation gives CASSLLAGAIWEQFF.

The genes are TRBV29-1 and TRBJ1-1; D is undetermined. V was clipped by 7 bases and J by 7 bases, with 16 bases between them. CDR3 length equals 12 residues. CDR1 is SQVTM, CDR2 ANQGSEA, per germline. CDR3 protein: CSAEVTRLEAFF. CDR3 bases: TGCAGCGCCGAGGTCACGAGGCTTGAAGCTTTCTTT.

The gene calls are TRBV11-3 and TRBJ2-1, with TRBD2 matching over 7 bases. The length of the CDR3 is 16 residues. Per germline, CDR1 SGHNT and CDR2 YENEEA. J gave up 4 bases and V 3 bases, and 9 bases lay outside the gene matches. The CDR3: CASSFPREAWYNEQFF. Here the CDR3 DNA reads TGTGCCAGCAGCTTCCCCCGGGAGGCCTGGTACAATGAGCAGTTCTTC.

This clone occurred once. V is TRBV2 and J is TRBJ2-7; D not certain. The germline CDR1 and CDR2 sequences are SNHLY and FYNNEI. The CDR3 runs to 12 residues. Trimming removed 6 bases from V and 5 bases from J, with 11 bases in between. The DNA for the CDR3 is TGTGCCAGCAGGGTCGTTCGGGACGAGCAGTACTTC. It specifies CASRVVRDEQYF. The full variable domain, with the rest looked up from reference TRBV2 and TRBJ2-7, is EPEVTQTPSHQVTQMGQEVILRCVPISNHLYFYWYRQILGQKVEFLVSFYNNEISEKSEIFDDQFSVERPDGSNFTLKIRSTKLEDSAMYFCASRVVRDEQYFGPGTRLTVT.

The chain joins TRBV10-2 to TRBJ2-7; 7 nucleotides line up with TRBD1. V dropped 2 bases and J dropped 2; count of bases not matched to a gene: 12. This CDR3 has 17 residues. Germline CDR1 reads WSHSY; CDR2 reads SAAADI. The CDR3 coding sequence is TGCGCCAGCAGTGAGCCATACGGGACAGACACCCCCTACGAGCAGTACTTC. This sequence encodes CASSEPYGTDTPYEQYF.

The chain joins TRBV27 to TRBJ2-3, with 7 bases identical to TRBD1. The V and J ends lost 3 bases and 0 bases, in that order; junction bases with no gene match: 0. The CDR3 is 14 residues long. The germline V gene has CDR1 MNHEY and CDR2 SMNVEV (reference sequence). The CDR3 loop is CASSLTGSTDTQYF. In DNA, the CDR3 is TGTGCCAGCAGTTTGACAGGGAGCACAGATACGCAGTATTTT.

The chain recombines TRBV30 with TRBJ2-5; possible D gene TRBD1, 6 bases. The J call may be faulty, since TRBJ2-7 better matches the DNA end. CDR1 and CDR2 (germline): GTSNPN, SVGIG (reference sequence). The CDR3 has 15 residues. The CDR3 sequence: CAWSVGQGPSYEQYF. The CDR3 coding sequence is TGTGCCTGGAGTGTAGGGCAGGGGCCTTCCTACGAGCAGTACTTC.

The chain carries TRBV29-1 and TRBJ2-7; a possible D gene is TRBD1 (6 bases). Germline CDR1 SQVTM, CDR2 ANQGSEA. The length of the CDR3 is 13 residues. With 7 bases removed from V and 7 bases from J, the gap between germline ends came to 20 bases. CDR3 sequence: CSARRGVAREQYF. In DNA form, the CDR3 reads TGCAGCGCACGCAGGGGAGTAGCAAGGGAGCAGTACTTC.

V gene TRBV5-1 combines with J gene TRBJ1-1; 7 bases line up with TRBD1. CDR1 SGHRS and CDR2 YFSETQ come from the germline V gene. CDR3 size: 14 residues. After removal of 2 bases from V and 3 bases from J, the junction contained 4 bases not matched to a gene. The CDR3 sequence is CASSFGRGHTEAFF. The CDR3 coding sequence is TGCGCCAGCAGCTTCGGAAGGGGGCACACTGAAGCTTTCTTT.

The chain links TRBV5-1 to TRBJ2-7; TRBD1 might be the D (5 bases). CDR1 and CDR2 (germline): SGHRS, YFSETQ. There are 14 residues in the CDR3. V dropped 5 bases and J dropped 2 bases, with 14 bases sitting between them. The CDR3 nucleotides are TGCGCCAGCAGTCTGGGGCAGGTTCCCTACGAGCAGTACTTC. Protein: CASSLGQVPYEQYF.

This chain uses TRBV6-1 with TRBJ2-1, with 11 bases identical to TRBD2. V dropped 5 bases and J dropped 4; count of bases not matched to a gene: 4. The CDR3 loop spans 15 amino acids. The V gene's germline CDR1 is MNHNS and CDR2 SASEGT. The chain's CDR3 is CASSKTSGKYNEQFF. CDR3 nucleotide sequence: TGTGCCAGCAGTAAGACTAGCGGGAAATACAATGAGCAGTTCTTC.

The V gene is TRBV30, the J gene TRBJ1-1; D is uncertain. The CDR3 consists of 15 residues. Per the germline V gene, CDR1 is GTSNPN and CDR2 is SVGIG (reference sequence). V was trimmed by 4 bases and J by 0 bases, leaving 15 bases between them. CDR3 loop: CAWIPWEGMNTEAFF. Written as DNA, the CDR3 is TGTGCCTGGATCCCCTGGGAGGGAATGAACACTGAAGCTTTCTTT.

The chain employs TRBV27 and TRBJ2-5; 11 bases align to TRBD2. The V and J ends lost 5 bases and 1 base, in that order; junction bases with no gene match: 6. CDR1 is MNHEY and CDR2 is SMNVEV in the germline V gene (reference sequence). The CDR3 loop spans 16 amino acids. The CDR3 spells CASSPYLAGGQETQYF. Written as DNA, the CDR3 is TGTGCCAGCAGTCCCTACCTAGCGGGAGGCCAAGAGACCCAGTACTTC.

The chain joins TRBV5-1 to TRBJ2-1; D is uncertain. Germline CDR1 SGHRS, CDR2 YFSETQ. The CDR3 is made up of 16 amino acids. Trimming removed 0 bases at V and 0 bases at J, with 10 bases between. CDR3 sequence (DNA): TGCGCCAGCAGCTTGGAACGCGCCACCTCCTACAATGAGCAGTTCTTC. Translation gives CASSLERATSYNEQFF.

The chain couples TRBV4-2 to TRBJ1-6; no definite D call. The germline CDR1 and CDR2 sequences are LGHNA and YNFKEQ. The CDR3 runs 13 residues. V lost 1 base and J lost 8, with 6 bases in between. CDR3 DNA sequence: TGTGCCAGCAGCCAAGTACTTGATTCACCCCTCCACTTT. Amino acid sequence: CASSQVLDSPLHF.